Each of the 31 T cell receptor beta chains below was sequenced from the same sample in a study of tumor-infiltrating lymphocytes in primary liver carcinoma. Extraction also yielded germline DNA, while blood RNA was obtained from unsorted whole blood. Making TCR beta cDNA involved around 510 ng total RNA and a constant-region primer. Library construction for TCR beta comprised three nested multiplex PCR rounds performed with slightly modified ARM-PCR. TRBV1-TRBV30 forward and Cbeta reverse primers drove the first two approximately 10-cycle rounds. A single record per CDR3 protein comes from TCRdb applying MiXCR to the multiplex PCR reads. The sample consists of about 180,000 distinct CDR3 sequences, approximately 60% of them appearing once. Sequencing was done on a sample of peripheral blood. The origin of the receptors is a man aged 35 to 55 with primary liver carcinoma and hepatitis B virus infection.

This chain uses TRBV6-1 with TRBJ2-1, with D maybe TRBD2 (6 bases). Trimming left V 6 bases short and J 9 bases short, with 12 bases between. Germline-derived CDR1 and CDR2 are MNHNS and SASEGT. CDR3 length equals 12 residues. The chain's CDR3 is CASSPREPEQFF. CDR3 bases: TGTGCCAGCAGCCCCCGGGAGCCTGAGCAGTTCTTC.

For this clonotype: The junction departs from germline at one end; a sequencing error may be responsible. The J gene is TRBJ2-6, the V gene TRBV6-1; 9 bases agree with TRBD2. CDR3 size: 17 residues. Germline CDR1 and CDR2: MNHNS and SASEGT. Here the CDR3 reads CASSERLAASGANILTF. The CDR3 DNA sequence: TGTGCCAGCAGTGAGAGACTAGCGGCCTCTGGGGCCAACATCCTGACTTTC.

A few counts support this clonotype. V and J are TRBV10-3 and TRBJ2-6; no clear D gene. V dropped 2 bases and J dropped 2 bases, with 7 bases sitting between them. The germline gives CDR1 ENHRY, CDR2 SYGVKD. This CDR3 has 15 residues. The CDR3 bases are TGTGCCATCAGTGAGCAGGCTGCTGGGGCCAACGTCCTGACTTTC. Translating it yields CAISEQAAGANVLTF.

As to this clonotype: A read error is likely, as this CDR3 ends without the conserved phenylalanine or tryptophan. The CDR3 nucleotides read TGTGCCAGCAGCTTAGAGGGCAGCAGGGATACACAGTATTTG. It yields the protein CASSLEGSRDTQYL. The chain is built from TRBV11-2 and TRBJ2-3; TRBD1 might be the D (5 bases). The germline V gene has CDR1 SGHAT and CDR2 FQNNGV. The CDR3 has 14 residues.

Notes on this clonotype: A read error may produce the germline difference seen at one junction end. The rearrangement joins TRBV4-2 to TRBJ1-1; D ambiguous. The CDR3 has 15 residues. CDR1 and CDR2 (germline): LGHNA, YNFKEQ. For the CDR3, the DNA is TGTGCCAGCAGCCAAGACGCAGGCGTTAACACTGCAGCTTTCTTT. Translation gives CASSQDAGVNTAAFF.

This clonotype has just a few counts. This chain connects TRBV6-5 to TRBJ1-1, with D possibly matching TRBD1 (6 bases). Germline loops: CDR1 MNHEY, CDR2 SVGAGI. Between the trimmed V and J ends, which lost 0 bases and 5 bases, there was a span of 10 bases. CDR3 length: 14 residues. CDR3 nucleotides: TGTGCCAGCAGTTACTCGATAGGGGGAACTGAAGCTTTCTTT. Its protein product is CASSYSIGGTEAFF.

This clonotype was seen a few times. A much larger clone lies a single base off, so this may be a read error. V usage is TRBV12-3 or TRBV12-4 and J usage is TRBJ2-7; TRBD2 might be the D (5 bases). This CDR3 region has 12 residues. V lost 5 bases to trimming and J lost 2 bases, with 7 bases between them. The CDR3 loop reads CASSIGAYEQYF. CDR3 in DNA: TGTGCCAGCAGTATCGGGGCCTACGAGCAGTACTTC.

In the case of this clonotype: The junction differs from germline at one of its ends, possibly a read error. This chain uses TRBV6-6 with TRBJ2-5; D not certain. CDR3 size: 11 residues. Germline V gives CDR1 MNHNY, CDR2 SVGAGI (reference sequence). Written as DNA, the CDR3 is TGTGCCATCAGTTTCCAAGAGACCCACTACTTC. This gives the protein CAISFQETHYF.

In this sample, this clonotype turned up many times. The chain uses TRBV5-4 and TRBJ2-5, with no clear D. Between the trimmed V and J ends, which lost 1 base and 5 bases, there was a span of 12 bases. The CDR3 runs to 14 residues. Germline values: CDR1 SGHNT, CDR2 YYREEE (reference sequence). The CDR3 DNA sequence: TGTGCCAGCAGCTTGAGTGTCAGTTTGGAGACCCAGTACTTC. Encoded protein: CASSLSVSLETQYF.

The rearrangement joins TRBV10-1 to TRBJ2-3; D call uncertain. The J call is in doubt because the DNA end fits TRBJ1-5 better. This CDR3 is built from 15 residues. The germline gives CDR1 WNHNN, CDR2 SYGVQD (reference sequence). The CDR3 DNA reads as TGCGCCAGCAGTGAACTAGCGGGAGACACAGATACGCAGCATTTT. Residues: CASSELAGDTDTQHF.

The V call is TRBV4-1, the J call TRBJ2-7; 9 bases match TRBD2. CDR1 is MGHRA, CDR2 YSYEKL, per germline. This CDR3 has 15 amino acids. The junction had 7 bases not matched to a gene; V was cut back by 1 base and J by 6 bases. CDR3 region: CASSQGTSARFEQYF. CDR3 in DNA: TGCGCCAGCAGCCAAGGGACTAGCGCGCGCTTCGAGCAGTACTTC.

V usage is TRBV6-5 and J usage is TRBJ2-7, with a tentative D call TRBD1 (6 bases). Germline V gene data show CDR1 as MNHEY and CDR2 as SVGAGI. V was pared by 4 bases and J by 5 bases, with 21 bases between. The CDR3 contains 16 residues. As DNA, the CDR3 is TGTGCCAGCAGTTCGTCTAGACCTCAGGGGAGAGACGAGCAGTACTTC. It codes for CASSSSRPQGRDEQYF.

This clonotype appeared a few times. CDR3 DNA: TGTGCCAGCATTCCCGCGACGGGGGGGAACACTGAAGCTTTCTTT. Translating it yields CASIPATGGNTEAFF. The V gene is TRBV28, the J gene TRBJ1-1; a possible D gene is TRBD1 (5 bases). Germline CDR1 reads MDHEN; CDR2 reads SYDVKM. This CDR3 is built from 15 residues. V was pared by 7 bases and J by 1 base, with 16 bases between.

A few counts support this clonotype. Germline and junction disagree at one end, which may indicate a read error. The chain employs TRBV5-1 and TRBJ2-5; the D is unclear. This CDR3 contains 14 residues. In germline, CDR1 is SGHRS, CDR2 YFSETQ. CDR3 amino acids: CASSSSSRKETQYF. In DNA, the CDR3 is TGCGCCAGTAGCTCCTCATCAAGGAAAGAGACCCAGTACTTC.

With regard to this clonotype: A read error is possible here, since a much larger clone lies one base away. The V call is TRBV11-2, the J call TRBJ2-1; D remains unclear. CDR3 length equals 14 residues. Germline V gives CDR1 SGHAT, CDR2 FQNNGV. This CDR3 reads CANSLGTPTNEQFF. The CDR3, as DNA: TGTGCCAACAGCTTAGGTACCCCCACCAATGAGCAGTTCTTC.

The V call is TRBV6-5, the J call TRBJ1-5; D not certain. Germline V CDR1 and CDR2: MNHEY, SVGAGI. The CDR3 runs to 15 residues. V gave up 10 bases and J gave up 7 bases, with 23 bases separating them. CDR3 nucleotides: TGTGCCAATCGTCGAACAGCCCGGCAAGAGCAGCCCCAGCATTTT. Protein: CANRRTARQEQPQHF.

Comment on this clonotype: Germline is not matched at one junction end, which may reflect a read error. The CDR3 DNA reads TGTGCCGGCAGCTTGAGTGTCAATTTGGAGACCCAGTACTTC. The encoded protein is CAGSLSVNLETQYF. The chain carries TRBV5-4 and TRBJ2-5; D is uncertain. Germline V gives CDR1 SGHNT, CDR2 YYREEE (reference sequence). There are 14 residues in the CDR3.

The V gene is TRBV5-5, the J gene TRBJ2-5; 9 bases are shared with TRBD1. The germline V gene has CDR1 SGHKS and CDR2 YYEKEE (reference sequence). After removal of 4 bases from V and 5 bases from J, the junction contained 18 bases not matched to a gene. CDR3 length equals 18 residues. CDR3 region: CASSEFWDRVPPRETQYF. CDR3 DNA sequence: TGTGCCAGCAGCGAATTTTGGGACAGGGTCCCCCCAAGGGAGACCCAGTACTTC.

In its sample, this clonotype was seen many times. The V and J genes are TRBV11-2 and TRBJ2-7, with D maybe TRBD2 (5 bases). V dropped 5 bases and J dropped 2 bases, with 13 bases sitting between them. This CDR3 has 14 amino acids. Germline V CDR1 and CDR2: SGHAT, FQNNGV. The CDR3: CASSPERGTYEQYF. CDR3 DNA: TGTGCCAGCAGCCCTGAACGGGGAACCTACGAGCAGTACTTC. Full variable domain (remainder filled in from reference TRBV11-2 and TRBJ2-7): EAGVAQSPRYKIIEKRQSVAFWCNPISGHATLYWYQQILGQGPKLLIQFQNNGVVDDSQLPKDRFSAERLKGVDSTLKIQPAKLEDSAVYLCASSPERGTYEQYFGPGTRLTVT.

DNA of the CDR3: TGCAGCGTTGACGGGAGCAATGAGCAGTTCTTC. Encoded protein: CSVDGSNEQFF. This chain connects TRBV29-1 to TRBJ2-1; weak D call: TRBD2 (6 bases). The germline CDR1 and CDR2 sequences are SQVTM and ANQGSEA. With 3 bases removed from V and 6 bases from J, the gap between germline ends came to 6 bases. CDR3 length: 11 amino acids.

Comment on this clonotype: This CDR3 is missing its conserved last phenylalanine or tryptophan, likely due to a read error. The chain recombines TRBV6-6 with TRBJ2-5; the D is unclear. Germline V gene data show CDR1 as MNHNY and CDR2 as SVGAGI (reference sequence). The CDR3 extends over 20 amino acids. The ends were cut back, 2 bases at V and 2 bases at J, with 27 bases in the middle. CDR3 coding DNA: TGTGCCAGCAGTTACGTTCGCCCCGGGCCCCACTACACCCTGCAAGAGACCCAGTACATC. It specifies CASSYVRPGPHYTLQETQYI.

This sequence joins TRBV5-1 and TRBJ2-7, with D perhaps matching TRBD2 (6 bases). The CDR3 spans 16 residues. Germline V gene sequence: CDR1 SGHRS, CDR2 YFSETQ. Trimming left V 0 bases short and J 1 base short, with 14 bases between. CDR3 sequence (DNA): TGCGCCAGCAGCTTGGCGGGCGGGGTCGTTTCCTACGAGCAGTACTTC. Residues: CASSLAGGVVSYEQYF.

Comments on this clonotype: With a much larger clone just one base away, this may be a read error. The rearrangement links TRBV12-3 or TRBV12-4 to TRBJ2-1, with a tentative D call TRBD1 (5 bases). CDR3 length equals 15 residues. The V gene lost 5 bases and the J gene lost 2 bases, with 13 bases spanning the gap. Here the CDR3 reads CASSDQGGAYNEQFF. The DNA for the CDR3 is TGTGCCAGCAGTGATCAGGGTGGGGCCTACAATGAGCAGTTCTTC.

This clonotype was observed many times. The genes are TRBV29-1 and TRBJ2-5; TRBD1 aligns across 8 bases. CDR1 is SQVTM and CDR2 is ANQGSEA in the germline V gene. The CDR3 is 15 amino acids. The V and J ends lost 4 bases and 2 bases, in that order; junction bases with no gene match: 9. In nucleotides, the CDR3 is TGCAGCGTTGTAGAGAGGACAGGGTGGCAAGAGACCCAGTACTTC. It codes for CSVVERTGWQETQYF.

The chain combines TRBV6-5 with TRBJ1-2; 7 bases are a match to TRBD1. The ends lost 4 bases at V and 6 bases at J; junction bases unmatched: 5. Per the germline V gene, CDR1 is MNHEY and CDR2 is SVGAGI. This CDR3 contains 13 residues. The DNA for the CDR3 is TGTGCCAGCAGTTCGGACAGGATCCATGGCTACACCTTC. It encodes CASSSDRIHGYTF.

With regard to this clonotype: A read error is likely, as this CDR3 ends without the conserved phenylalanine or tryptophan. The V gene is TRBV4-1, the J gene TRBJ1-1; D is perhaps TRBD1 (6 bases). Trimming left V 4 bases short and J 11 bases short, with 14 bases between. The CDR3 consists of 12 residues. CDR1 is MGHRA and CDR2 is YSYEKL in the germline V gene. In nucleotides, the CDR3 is TGCGCCAGCAGCCCCGACCAGGGGAGGGCTTTCTTG. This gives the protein CASSPDQGRAFL.

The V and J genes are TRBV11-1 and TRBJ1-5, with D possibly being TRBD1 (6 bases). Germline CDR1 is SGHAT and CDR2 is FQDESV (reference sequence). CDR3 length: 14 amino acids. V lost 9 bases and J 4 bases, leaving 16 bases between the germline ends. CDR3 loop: CASSRTDTNQPQHF. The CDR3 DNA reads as TGTGCCAGTAGCAGGACAGATACGAATCAGCCCCAGCATTTT.

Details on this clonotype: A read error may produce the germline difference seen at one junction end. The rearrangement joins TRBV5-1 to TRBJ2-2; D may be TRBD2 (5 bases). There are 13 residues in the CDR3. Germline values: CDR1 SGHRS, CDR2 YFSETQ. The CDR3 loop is CASSLRDTGELFF. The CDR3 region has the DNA TGTGCCAGCAGCTTGCGGGACACCGGGGAGCTGTTTTTT.

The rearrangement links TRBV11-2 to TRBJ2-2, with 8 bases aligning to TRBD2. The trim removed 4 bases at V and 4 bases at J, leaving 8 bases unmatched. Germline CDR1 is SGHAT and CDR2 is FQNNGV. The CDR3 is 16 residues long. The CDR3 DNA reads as TGTGCCAGCAGCTCAGGAACTAGCGGCTTCACCGGGGAGCTGTTTTTT. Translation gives CASSSGTSGFTGELFF.

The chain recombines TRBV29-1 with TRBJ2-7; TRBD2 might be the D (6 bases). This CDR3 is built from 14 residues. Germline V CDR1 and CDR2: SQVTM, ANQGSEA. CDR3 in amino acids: CGVYWETSSYEQYF. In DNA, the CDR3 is TGCGGTGTTTATTGGGAGACTAGCTCCTACGAGCAGTACTTC.

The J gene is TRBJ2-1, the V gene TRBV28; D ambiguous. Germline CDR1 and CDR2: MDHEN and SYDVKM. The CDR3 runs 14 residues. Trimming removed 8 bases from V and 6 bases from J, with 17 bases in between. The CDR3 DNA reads TGTGCCAGCGTTATAGCAGGAGCGAGCAATGAGCAGTTCTTC. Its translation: CASVIAGASNEQFF.